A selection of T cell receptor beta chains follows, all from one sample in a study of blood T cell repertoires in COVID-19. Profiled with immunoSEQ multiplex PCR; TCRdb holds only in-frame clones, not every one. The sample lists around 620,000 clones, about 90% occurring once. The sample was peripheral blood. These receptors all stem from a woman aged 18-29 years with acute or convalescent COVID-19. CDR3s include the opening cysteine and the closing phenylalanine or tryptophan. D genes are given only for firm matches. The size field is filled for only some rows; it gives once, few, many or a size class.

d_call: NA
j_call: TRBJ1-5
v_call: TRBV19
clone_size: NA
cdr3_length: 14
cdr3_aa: CASKTGYSNQPQHF
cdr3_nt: TGTGCCAGTAAAACAGGCTATAGCAATCAGCCCCAGCATTTT

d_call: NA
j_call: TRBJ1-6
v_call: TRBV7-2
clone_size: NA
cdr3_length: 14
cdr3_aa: CASSLGGIKTPLHF
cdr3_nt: TGTGCCAGCAGCTTAGGAGGTATAAAGACACCCCTCCACTTT

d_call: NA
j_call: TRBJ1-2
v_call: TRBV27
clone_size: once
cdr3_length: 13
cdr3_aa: CASSLSRDYGYTF
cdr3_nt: TGTGCCAGCAGTTTATCTCGAGACTATGGCTACACCTTC

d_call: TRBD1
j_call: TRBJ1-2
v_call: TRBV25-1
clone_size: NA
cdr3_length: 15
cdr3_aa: CASSEPGGVLGGYTF
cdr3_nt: TGTGCCAGCAGTGAGCCAGGGGGCGTGTTGGGGGGCTACACCTTC

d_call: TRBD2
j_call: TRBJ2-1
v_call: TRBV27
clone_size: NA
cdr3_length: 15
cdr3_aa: CASSLVREIYTEQFF
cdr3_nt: TGTGCCAGCAGTTTAGTGCGGGAGATCTACACTGAGCAGTTCTTC

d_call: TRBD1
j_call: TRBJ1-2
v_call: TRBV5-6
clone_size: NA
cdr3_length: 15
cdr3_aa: CASSLDRGFGYGYTF
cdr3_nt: TGTGCCAGCAGCTTGGACAGGGGTTTTGGCTATGGCTACACCTTC

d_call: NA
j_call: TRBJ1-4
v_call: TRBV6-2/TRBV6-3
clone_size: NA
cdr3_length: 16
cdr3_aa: CASSPGTFATNEKLFF
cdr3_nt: TGTGCCAGCAGTCCCGGGACATTTGCAACTAATGAAAAACTGTTTTTT

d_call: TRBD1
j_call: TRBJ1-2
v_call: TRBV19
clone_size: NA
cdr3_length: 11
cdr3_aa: CASTGTGLFTF
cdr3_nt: TGTGCCAGTACCGGGACAGGGTTATTCACCTTC

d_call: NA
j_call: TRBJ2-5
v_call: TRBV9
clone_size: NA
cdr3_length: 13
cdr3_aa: CASSAGEWETQYF
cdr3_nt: TGTGCCAGCAGTGCCGGGGAATGGGAGACCCAGTACTTC

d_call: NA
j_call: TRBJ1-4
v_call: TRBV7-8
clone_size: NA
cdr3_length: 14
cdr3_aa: CASSRGQTNEKLFF
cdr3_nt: TGTGCCAGCAGCCGAGGACAGACTAATGAAAAACTGTTTTTT

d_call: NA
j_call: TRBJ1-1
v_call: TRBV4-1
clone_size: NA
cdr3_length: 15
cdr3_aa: CASSRVDKAVIEAFF
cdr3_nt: TGCGCCAGCAGCCGCGTGGACAAGGCGGTAATTGAAGCTTTCTTT

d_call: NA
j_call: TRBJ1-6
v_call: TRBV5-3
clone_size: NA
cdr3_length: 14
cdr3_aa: CAGIQGIKSSPLHF
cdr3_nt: TGTGCCGGAATACAGGGAATTAAGAGTTCACCCCTCCACTTT

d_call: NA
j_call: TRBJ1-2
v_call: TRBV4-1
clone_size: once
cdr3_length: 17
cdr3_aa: CASSQEGGGRGNYGYTF
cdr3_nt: TGCGCCAGCAGCCAAGAGGGAGGCGGTAGAGGTAACTATGGCTACACCTTC

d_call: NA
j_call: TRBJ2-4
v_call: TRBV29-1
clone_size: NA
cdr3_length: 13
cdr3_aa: CSADGVPKNIQYF
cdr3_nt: TGCAGCGCTGACGGTGTGCCCAAAAACATTCAGTACTTC

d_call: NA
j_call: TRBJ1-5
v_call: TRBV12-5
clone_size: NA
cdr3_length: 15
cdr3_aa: CASGLAGEGNQPQHF
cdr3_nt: TGTGCTAGTGGTTTGGCCGGGGAGGGTAATCAGCCCCAGCATTTT

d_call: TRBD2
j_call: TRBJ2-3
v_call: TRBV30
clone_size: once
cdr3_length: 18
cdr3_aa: CAWSDKWVAGGLTDTQYF
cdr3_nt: TGTGCCTGGAGTGACAAGTGGGTAGCGGGGGGGCTCACAGATACGCAGTATTTT

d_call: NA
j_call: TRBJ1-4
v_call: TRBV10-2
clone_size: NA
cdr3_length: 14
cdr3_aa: CASSDLGGNEKLFF
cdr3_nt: TGCGCCAGCAGTGATCTCGGCGGTAATGAAAAACTGTTTTTT

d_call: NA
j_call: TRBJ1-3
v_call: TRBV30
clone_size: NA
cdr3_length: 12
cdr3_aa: CAQLGVLDTIYF
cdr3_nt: TGTGCCCAGCTAGGGGTTCTAGACACCATATATTTT

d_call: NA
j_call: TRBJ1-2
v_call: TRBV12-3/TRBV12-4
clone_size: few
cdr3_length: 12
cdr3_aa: CASSYQGYGYTF
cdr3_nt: TGTGCCAGCAGCTATCAGGGGTATGGCTACACCTTC

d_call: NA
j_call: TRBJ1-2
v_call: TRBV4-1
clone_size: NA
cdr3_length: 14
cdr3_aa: CASSLFGENYGYTF
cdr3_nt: TGCGCCAGCAGCCTATTCGGGGAAAACTATGGCTACACCTTC

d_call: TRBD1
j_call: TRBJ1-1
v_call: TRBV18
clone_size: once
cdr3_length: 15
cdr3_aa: CASSQGQGADTEAFF
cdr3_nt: TGTGCCAGCTCCCAAGGACAGGGGGCGGACACTGAAGCTTTCTTT

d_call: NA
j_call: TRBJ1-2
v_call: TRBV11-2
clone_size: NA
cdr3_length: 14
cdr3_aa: CASSPLGPFYGYTF
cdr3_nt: TGTGCCAGCAGCCCCTTGGGGCCGTTCTATGGCTACACCTTC

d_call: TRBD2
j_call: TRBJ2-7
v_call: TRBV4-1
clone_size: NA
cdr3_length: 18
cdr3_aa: CASSQERVASGGVYEQYF
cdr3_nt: TGCGCCAGCAGCCAAGAGAGGGTGGCTAGCGGGGGGGTGTACGAGCAGTACTTC